A selection of T cell receptor beta chains follows, all from one sample in a study of T cell responses to AZD1222 COVID-19 vaccine. Only in-frame clones appear in the TCRdb table, and some are missing; sequencing was by immunoSEQ multiplex PCR. Of more than 150,000 clones in the sample, roughly 92% were seen once. The sequences come from peripheral blood, collected on day 0 of AZD1222 vaccination. These receptors originate from an adult in good health. CDR3s include the opening cysteine and the closing phenylalanine or tryptophan. Each record gives: V gene, J gene, CDR3 protein.

V: TRBV29-1
J: TRBJ1-2
CDR3: CSGSDRERGYTF

V: TRBV19
J: TRBJ1-2
CDR3: CASSGSRLGGAAHGYTF

V: TRBV4-1
J: TRBJ1-3
CDR3: CASSQGPQGRGNTIYF

V: TRBV7-9
J: TRBJ1-4
CDR3: CASSSRGGATNEKLFF

V: TRBV27
J: TRBJ2-6
CDR3: CASSLSPGANVLTF

V: TRBV6-5
J: TRBJ2-7
CDR3: CAHGQERFYEQYF

V: TRBV28
J: TRBJ1-4
CDR3: CASSLFTGAEKLFF

V: TRBV2
J: TRBJ2-3
CDR3: CASSERTSGGTDTQYF

V: TRBV28
J: TRBJ1-2
CDR3: CASSGTGHGYTF

V: TRBV2
J: TRBJ1-2
CDR3: CASSGGTGGSNYGYTF

V: TRBV20-1
J: TRBJ2-7
CDR3: CSASMQYEQYF

V: TRBV18
J: TRBJ2-7
CDR3: CASSPGLGQESYEQYF

V: TRBV9
J: TRBJ2-1
CDR3: CASSVEPDFDWVGNEQFF

V: TRBV28
J: TRBJ1-6
CDR3: CASRIGHSPLHF

V: TRBV27
J: TRBJ1-5
CDR3: CASSLSTGQPQHF

V: TRBV27
J: TRBJ2-1
CDR3: CASSPLALAYNEQFF

V: TRBV25-1
J: TRBJ2-7
CDR3: CASNHGGGLEQYF

V: TRBV10-2
J: TRBJ2-4
CDR3: CASSESRGQASGAKNIQYF

V: TRBV12-5
J: TRBJ1-5
CDR3: CASALGQRQPQHF

V: TRBV6-1
J: TRBJ1-5
CDR3: CASSVGETDSYSNQPQHF

V: TRBV11-2
J: TRBJ2-1
CDR3: CASSEAGLPENEQFF

V: TRBV12-5
J: TRBJ1-6
CDR3: CASAPSGGPLHF

V: TRBV13
J: TRBJ2-6
CDR3: CASSLGPSGANVLTF

V: TRBV12-2
J: TRBJ1-5
CDR3: CASRLDSTQISGTQPQHF

V: TRBV7-9
J: TRBJ2-5
CDR3: CASRKDYPPAETQYF

V: TRBV3-1/TRBV3-2
J: TRBJ1-2
CDR3: CASSGRPAIGNGYTF

V: TRBV28
J: TRBJ2-7
CDR3: CASSLPGTGAYEQYF

V: TRBV19
J: TRBJ2-1
CDR3: CASSPSLPRGEQFF

V: TRBV5-1
J: TRBJ2-7
CDR3: CASSSTSGRIYEQYF

V: TRBV6-4
J: TRBJ2-1
CDR3: CASSEGGEQFF

V: TRBV11-1
J: TRBJ2-4
CDR3: CASSLGIVRDKNIQYF

V: TRBV19
J: TRBJ1-5
CDR3: CASSIGQGDNQPQHF

V: TRBV19
J: TRBJ1-6
CDR3: CASTTRTGGYNSPLHF

V: TRBV5-8
J: TRBJ1-1
CDR3: CASSLKGGTEAFF

V: TRBV5-1
J: TRBJ2-7
CDR3: CASRWSNYEQYF

V: TRBV4-1
J: TRBJ2-7
CDR3: CASSQEEELSYEQYF

V: TRBV13
J: TRBJ2-3
CDR3: CASSPPSGTDTQYF

V: TRBV2
J: TRBJ1-5
CDR3: CASSGQGGNQPQHF

V: TRBV27
J: TRBJ2-7
CDR3: CASSLSLGQDFSYEQYF

V: TRBV5-1
J: TRBJ2-7
CDR3: CASSLGGGYEQYF

V: TRBV14
J: TRBJ1-1
CDR3: CASSRITRRDTEAFF

V: TRBV30
J: TRBJ1-2
CDR3: CAWSEGVKNYGYTF

V: TRBV28
J: TRBJ1-1
CDR3: CASSPGTFASGAFF

V: TRBV29-1
J: TRBJ2-7
CDR3: CSVDGGYEQYF

V: TRBV6-2/TRBV6-3
J: TRBJ1-1
CDR3: CASSYGGKRRTEAFF

V: TRBV5-4
J: TRBJ1-6
CDR3: CASSSDKSSYNSPLHF